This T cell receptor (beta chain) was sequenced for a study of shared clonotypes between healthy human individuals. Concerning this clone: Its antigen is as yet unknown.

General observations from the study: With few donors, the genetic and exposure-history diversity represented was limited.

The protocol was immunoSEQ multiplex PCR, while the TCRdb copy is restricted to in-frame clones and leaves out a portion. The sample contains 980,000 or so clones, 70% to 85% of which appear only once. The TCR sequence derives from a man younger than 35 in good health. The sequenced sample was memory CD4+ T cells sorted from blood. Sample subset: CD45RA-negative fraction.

CDR3 nucleotides: TGCGCCAGCAGCTCCCCACCGGGAAAGCAACGGACTGAAGCTTTCTTT. It specifies CASSSPPGKQRTEAFF. The gene calls are TRBV5-1 and TRBJ1-1; D remains ambiguous. CDR1 is SGHRS, CDR2 YFSETQ, per germline. This CDR3 has 16 amino acids. V gave up 3 bases and J gave up 5 bases, with 20 bases separating them.